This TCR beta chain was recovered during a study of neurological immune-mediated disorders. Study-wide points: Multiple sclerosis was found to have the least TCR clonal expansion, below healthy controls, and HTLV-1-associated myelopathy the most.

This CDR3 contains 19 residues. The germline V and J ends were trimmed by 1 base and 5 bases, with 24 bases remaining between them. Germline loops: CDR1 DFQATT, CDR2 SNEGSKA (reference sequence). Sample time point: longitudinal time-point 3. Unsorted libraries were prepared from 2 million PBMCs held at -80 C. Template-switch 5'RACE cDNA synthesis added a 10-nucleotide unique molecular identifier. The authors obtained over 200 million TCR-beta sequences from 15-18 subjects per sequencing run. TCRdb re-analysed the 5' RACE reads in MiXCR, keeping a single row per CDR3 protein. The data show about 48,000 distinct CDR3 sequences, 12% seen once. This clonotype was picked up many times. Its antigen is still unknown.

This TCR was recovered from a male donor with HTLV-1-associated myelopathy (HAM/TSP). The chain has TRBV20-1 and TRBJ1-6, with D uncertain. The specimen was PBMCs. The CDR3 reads CSARVPPPGGLRHNSPLHF. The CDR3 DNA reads TGCAGTGCTAGAGTTCCGCCCCCGGGAGGGCTTAGACATAATTCACCCCTCCACTTT.